The clone carrying this T cell receptor (beta chain) showed up many times. The record originates from a study of T cells in Graves' hyperthyroidism and ophthalmopathy. Using RNA transcripts as the source, TCR beta CDR3 regions were amplified. RT-PCR in the first round (using the HTBI primer set) targeted the TCR CDR3. TCRdb reprocessed the multiplex PCR reads with MiXCR, giving one entry per CDR3 protein. The data hold 500,000 or so distinct CDR3 sequences, with 17% observed a single time. Uncontrolled infection, other autoimmune disease, pregnancy or lactation excluded patients. The sequence was collected from a woman in her late teens or twenties with Graves' ophthalmopathy. Sequences were obtained from blood.

The CDR3 DNA reads as TGTGCCAGCAGCTTACTCCACAGGTACCAAGAGACCCAGTACTTC. It codes for CASSLLHRYQETQYF. This chain joins TRBV7-2 and TRBJ2-5, with a tentative D call TRBD1 (5 bases). This CDR3 has 15 amino acids. CDR1 is SGHTA, CDR2 FQGNSA, per germline. The V and J ends lost 2 bases and 0 bases respectively, with 10 bases between them.